The rows below give T cell receptor beta chains drawn from one sample of a study of OX40 agonist ivuxolimab in advanced cancers. TCRdb keeps only in-frame clones here, not all; method: immunoSEQ multiplex PCR. The sample includes over 150,000 clones, 90% to 95% of them seen just once. Sample: CD4+ or CD8+ T cells sorted from blood, taken in a trial of the OX40 agonist ivuxolimab. The receptors shown here come from an adult with an advanced solid tumor such as melanoma, head and neck, liver or kidney cancer. CDR3s include the opening cysteine and the closing phenylalanine or tryptophan. The order of the fields is V gene, J gene, clone size, D gene, CDR3 DNA, CDR3 protein. D genes are given only for firm matches. The size field is filled for only some rows; it gives once, few, many or a size class.

>TRBV7-2|TRBJ1-3|.|TRBD1
TGTGCCAGCAGCCCCACGACAGGGATTGGAAACACCATATATTTT
CASSPTTGIGNTIYF
>TRBV15|TRBJ1-2|.|.
TGTGCCACCAGCAGAGGACGGGCGGACTATGGCTACACCTTC
CATSRGRADYGYTF
>TRBV7-2|TRBJ2-7|.|TRBD2
TGTGCCAGCACCGCCCAGCGGGAGGGGTACGAGCAGTACTTC
CASTAQREGYEQYF
>TRBV28|TRBJ1-5|.|TRBD1
TGTGCCAGCAGTCCAGGGGGGACTCATCAGCCCCAGCATTTT
CASSPGGTHQPQHF
>TRBV19|TRBJ1-2|.|.
TGTGCCAGTAGTACCCGGAGGGACGGAAACTATGGCTACACCTTC
CASSTRRDGNYGYTF
>TRBV19|TRBJ1-4|.|.
TGTGCCAGTAGTCTCCATATGAGGGCAACTAATGAAAAACTGTTTTTT
CASSLHMRATNEKLFF
>TRBV6-6|TRBJ1-2|.|.
TGTGCCAGCAGGGAGGGACCGACAGGAAACTATGGCTACACCTTC
CASREGPTGNYGYTF
>TRBV4-3|TRBJ2-3|.|TRBD1
TGCGCCAGCAGCCAGACAGGGGGGGGAGGAGATACGCAGTATTTT
CASSQTGGGGDTQYF
>TRBV7-8|TRBJ2-7|.|TRBD1
TGTGCCAGCAGCTTTATACCCGGGACAGGGAAGGGCGAGCAGTACTTC
CASSFIPGTGKGEQYF
>TRBV28|TRBJ1-1|once|TRBD1
TGTGCCAGCAGTACCGGACAGGAGAACACTGAAGCTTTCTTT
CASSTGQENTEAFF
>TRBV9|TRBJ2-3|.|TRBD2
TGTGCCAGCAGCGTAGCGGCAGCGGGAATAGGAGATACGCAGTATTTT
CASSVAAAGIGDTQYF
>TRBV7-6|TRBJ1-1|.|.
TGTGCCAGCAGCTTTGCCGACAGCCCTGGGACTGAAGCTTTCTTT
CASSFADSPGTEAFF
>TRBV19|TRBJ2-1|.|TRBD2
TGTGCCAGTAGTTCGGGACTAGCGGGGGGGACTTCCCGGAATGAGCAGTTCTTC
CASSSGLAGGTSRNEQFF
>TRBV19|TRBJ2-1|once|.
TGTGCCAGTAGTGGACGCTACAATGAGCAGTTCTTC
CASSGRYNEQFF
>TRBV5-1|TRBJ2-5|.|TRBD1
TGCGTCAGCAGCTTGTGGGCAGGGGGCCCAGAGACCCAGTACTTC
CVSSLWAGGPETQYF
>TRBV19|TRBJ1-2|.|TRBD1
TGTGCCAGTTTTTCTCCCCGACAGGGGGGAAACTATGGCTACACCTTC
CASFSPRQGGNYGYTF
>TRBV18|TRBJ2-7|.|.
TGTGCCAGCTCTTCGCAGGATTACGAGCAGTACTTC
CASSSQDYEQYF
>TRBV19|TRBJ2-1|.|TRBD2
TGTGCCAGTAGTATAGGGGGACTAGCGGGGTTATTTAATGAGCAGTTCTTC
CASSIGGLAGLFNEQFF
>TRBV10-1|TRBJ2-7|.|.
TGCGCCAGCAGTGAGGGGGCCGTGAGCTACGAGCAGTACTTC
CASSEGAVSYEQYF
>TRBV19|TRBJ1-5|.|TRBD1
TGTGCCAGTAGTAATTCCCGACAGGGGGGATACTGGGGTCAGCCCCAGCATTTT
CASSNSRQGGYWGQPQHF